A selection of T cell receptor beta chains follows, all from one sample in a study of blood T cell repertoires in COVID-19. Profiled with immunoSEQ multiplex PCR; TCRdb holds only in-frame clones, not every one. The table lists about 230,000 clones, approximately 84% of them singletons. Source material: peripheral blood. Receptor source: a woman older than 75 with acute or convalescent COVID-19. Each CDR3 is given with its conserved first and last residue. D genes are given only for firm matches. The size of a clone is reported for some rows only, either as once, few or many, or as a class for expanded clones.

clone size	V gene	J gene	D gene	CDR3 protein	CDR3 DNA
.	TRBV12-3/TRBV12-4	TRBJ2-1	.	CASSLGAGKPQFF	TGTGCCAGCAGCCTCGGGGCGGGAAAGCCGCAGTTCTTC
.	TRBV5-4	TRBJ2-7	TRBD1	CASSLGTDRVRYEQYF	TGTGCCAGCAGCTTGGGTACCGACAGGGTTAGGTACGAGCAGTACTTC
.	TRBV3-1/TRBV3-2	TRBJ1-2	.	CASSQEAGFHGYTF	TGTGCCAGCAGCCAAGAGGCAGGGTTCCATGGCTACACCTTC
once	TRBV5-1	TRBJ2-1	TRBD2	CASSPLGLDNEQFF	TGCGCCAGCAGCCCTTTGGGACTAGACAATGAGCAGTTCTTC
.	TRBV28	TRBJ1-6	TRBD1	CASSAPWGQGYYNSPLHF	TGTGCCAGCAGTGCCCCTTGGGGACAGGGCTACTATAATTCACCCCTCCACTTT
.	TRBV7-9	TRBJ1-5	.	CASSLAVGRQSQPQHF	TGTGCCAGCAGCTTAGCGGTTGGCAGGCAAAGTCAGCCCCAGCATTTT
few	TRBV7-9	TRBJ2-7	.	CASSRILDTRGGEQYF	TGTGCCAGCAGCCGCATTTTGGACACCCGAGGCGGCGAGCAGTACTTC
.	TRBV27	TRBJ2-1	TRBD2	CASSTIAGGAYNEQFF	TGTGCCAGCAGTACCATAGCGGGTGGCGCCTACAATGAGCAGTTCTTC
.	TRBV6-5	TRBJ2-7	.	CASSPQGSYEQYF	TGTGCCAGCAGCCCACAGGGTTCCTACGAGCAGTACTTC
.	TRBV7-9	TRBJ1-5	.	CASSPLGQDLYQPQHF	TGTGCCAGCAGCCCCCTGGGACAAGACTTGTATCAGCCCCAGCATTTT
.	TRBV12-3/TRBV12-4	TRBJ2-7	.	CASSLSGSEQYF	TGTGCCAGCAGTTTATCGGGGTCAGAGCAGTACTTC
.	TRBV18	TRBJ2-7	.	CASSPPTGNGLDEQYF	TGTGCCAGCTCACCACCGACAGGCAACGGTTTGGACGAGCAGTACTTC
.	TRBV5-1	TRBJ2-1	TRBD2	CASSLTGTSGEQFF	TGCGCCAGCAGCTTGACCGGGACTAGCGGTGAGCAGTTCTTC
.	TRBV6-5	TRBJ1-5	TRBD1	CASSRQGIKRQPQHF	TGTGCCAGCAGTAGACAGGGGATTAAGAGGCAGCCCCAGCATTTT
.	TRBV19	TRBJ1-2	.	CASSIGFGSASSGYTF	TGTGCCAGTAGTATAGGGTTCGGCAGCGCCAGCTCTGGCTACACCTTC
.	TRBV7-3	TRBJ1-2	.	CASSPRSPPAGTF	TGTGCCAGCAGCCCCCGTAGCCCCCCTGCGGGCACCTTC
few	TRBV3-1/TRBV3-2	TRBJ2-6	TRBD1	CASSPNLPGQVSGANVLTF	TGTGCCAGCAGCCCTAATCTCCCGGGACAGGTCTCTGGGGCCAACGTCCTGACTTTC
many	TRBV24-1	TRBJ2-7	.	CATSDLPRGSYEQYF	TGTGCCACCAGTGATTTACCCAGGGGTTCCTACGAGCAGTACTTC
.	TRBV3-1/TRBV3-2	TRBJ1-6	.	CASSLGRTMNSPLHF	TGTGCCAGCAGTCTAGGAAGAACGATGAATTCACCCCTCCACTTT
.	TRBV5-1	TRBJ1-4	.	CASSLEVRGATNEKLFF	TGCGCCAGCAGCTTGGAAGTTCGCGGGGCAACTAATGAAAAACTGTTTTTT
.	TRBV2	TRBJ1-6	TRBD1	CASDRGQNSPLHF	TGTGCCTCCGATAGGGGACAGAATTCACCCCTCCACTTT
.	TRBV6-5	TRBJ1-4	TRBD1	CASSTMGQLNGKLFF	TGTGCCAGCAGTACTATGGGACAGTTAAATGGAAAACTGTTTTTT
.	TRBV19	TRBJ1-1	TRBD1	CASTEGWYRGNTEAFF	TGTGCCAGTACCGAGGGCTGGTACAGGGGGAACACTGAAGCTTTCTTT